The 2 T cell receptor beta chains listed next were all sequenced from one sample in a study of beta chain features in type 1 diabetes. Expressed TCRB transcripts were sequenced, since all the RNA that had been isolated was reverse transcribed. Profiling relied on immunoSEQ multiplex PCR, and the TCRdb table lists in-frame clones only, not all of them. Of some 900,000 clones detected, about a sixth appear once; the ten largest clones hold 0.023%. The specimen sequenced was naive CD4+ T cells from blood. Source of these receptors: a woman aged 18-29 years in good health.

This clone was counted a few times. The chain recombines TRBV5-1 with TRBJ2-1, with D hard to call. The CDR3 is made up of 13 amino acids. From germline, CDR1 is SGHRS and CDR2 YFSETQ. Trimming removed 4 bases from V and 6 bases from J, with 11 bases in between. This CDR3 is CASSHPVVNEQFF. CDR3 bases: TGCGCCAGCAGCCACCCCGTGGTCAATGAGCAGTTCTTC.

This clone was seen a handful of times. V usage is TRBV7-3 and J usage is TRBJ1-4, with D unclear. This CDR3 spans 12 amino acids. V lost 8 bases and J 8 bases, leaving 12 bases between the germline ends. Germline V gene lookup returns CDR1 SGHTA and CDR2 FQGTGA. This CDR3 reads CASGQFKEKLFF. The CDR3, as DNA: TGTGCCAGCGGGCAGTTTAAAGAAAAACTGTTTTTT.